The source of this T cell receptor (beta chain) is a study of OX40 agonist ivuxolimab in advanced cancers. Regarding the complete study: Ivuxolimab was a fully human IgG2 agonistic monoclonal antibody targeting the costimulatory receptor OX40 (CD134). Of the roughly 52 dose-escalation patients, hepatocellular carcinoma was present in roughly 19, melanoma in roughly 15, renal cell carcinoma in 9 and head and neck cancer in 9. Patients were allowed to have had prior anti-PD-1, anti-PD-L1 or anti-CTLA-4 therapy, and roughly 40% of the dose-escalation patients had been treated with checkpoint inhibitors. The paper reports the monotherapy dose-escalation portion (N ≈ 50 patients) of the phase I ivuxolimab trial. Intravenous ivuxolimab was administered to patients every 2 weeks at six dose levels: 0.01, 0.1, 0.3, 1.5, 3 and 10 mg/kg. Partial responses were achieved by three dose-escalation patients, of whom one had hepatocellular carcinoma and two had cutaneous melanoma. Peripheral TCRbeta sequencing aimed to test whether ivuxolimab altered TCR sequence diversity and caused clonal T-cell expansion. In the dose-escalation cohort, 75% to 90% of patients were male, and the mean age was roughly 60 years with a range of roughly 23 to 79.

Study-level results and caveats: Clonal expansion of both CD4+ and CD8+ blood T cells was observed from baseline to week 6 at doses 0.1 to 3.0 mg/kg. Partial responders in the 0.1-3.0 mg/kg groups had among the lowest normalized peripheral clonal expansion, especially among CD8+ T cells. Which antigens the clonally expanded peripheral T cells were specific for was not determined. On average, CD8+ T cells showed more expanded clones than CD4+ T cells after ivuxolimab. Low levels of normalized T-cell clonal expansion were also seen in some patients who did not respond.

The trial excluded patients who had a history of autoimmune disease or who were on systemic immunosuppression. Peripheral blood for TCR sequencing was drawn from every dose cohort at baseline, at cycle 4 day 1 and at cycle 7 day 1. The samples were taken from a phase I, first-in-human, multicenter, open-label dose-escalation trial of ivuxolimab. The trial enrolled adults with locally advanced or metastatic head and neck squamous cell, hepatocellular, melanoma or renal cell carcinoma. CD4+ and CD8+ T cells were sorted separately from peripheral blood before TCR sequencing. To sequence the TCRbeta CDR3 region, genomic DNA was isolated from the sorted cells. The immunoSEQ Assay was used for sequencing of TCRbeta CDR3 regions. TCRdb carries this immuneACCESS record with in-frame sequences only. Its versions omit some clonotypes, under half of them owing to an unresolved V gene in the studies checked, with the rest unexplained. The sample data list just under 7,000 clones, and about 74% of these were observed just once. Roughly 34% of the sample is in the top ten clones.

Including the terminal cysteine and phenylalanine, the CDR3 comprises 15 residues. Only CDR3 DNA is held: 45 bases, read in frame from base 1. From the germline V gene, CDR1 is MNHNS and CDR2 is SASEGT. Ends trimmed: V by 2 bases, J by 6 bases; bases unmatched to a gene: 8. Points on this clone: What this receptor recognizes is not known. Base qualities are not at hand, and no much larger clone is one base apart.

This sequence originates from an adult with an advanced solid tumor such as melanoma, head and neck, liver or kidney cancer. The chain is assembled from TRBV6-1 and TRBJ2-7; TRBD2 fits 9 bases in the junction. The material sequenced was CD4+ or CD8+ T cells sorted from blood, taken in a trial of the OX40 agonist ivuxolimab. Here is the DNA: TGTGCCAGCAGTGAACCTGCTAGCGGGAAGTCCGAGCAGTACTTC. Its translation is CASSEPASGKSEQYF.